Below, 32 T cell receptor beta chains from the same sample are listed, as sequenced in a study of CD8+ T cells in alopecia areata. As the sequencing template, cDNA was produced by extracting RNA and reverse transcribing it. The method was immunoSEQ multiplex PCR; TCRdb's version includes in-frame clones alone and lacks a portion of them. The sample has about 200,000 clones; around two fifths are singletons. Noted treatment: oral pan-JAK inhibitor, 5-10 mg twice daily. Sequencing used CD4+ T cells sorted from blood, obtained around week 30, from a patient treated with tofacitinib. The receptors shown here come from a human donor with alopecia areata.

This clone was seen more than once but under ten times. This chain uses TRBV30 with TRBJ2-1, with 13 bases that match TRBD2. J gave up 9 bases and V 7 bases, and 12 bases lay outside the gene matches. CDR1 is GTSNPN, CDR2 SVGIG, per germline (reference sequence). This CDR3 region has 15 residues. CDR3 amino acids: CASSPLAGGRGEQFF. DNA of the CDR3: TGTGCCTCCAGCCCACTAGCGGGAGGGAGGGGTGAGCAGTTCTTC.

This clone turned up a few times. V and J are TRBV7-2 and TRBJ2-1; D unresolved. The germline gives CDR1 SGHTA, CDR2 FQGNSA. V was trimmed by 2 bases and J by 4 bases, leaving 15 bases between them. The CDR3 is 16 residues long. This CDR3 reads CASSLRSGMRYNEQFF. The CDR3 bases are TGTGCCAGCAGCTTACGGTCTGGAATGCGATACAATGAGCAGTTCTTC.

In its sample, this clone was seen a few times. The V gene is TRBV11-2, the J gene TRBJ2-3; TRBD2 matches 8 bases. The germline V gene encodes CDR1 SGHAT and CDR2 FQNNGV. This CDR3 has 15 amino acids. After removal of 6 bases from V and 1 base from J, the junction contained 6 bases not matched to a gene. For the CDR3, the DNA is TGTGCCAGCAGGGCGAGAGCGGGGGGCACAGATACGCAGTATTTT. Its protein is CASRARAGGTDTQYF.

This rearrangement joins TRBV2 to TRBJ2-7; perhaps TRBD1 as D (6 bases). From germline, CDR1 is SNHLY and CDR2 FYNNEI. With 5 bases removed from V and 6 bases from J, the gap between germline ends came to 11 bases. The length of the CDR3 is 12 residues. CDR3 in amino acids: CASSTSGAEQYF. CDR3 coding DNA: TGTGCCAGCAGTACTTCAGGGGCCGAGCAGTACTTC.

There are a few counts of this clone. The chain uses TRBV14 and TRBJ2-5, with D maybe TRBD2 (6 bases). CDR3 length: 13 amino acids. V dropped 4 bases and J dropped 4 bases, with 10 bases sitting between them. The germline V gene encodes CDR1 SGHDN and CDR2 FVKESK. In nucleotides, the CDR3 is TGTGCCAGCAGCCCCCTCGGGGGAGAGACCCAGTACTTC. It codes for CASSPLGGETQYF.

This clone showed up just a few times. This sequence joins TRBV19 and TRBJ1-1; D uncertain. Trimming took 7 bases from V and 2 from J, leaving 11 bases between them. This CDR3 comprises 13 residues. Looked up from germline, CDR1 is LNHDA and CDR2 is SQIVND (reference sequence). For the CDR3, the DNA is TGTGCCAGTAACCAACAGAGAAACACTGAAGCTTTCTTT. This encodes CASNQQRNTEAFF.

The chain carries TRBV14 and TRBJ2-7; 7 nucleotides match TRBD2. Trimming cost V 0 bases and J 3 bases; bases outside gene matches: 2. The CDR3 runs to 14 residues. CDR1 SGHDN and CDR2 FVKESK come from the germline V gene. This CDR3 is CASSQEGLLYEQYF. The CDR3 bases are TGTGCCAGCAGCCAAGAGGGACTACTCTACGAGCAGTACTTC.

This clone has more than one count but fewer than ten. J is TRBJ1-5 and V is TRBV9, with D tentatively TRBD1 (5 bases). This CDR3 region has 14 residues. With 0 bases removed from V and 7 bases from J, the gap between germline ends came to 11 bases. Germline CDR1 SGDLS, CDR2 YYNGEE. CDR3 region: CASSVGGGSQPQHF. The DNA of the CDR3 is TGTGCCAGCAGCGTAGGTGGGGGAAGCCAGCCCCAGCATTTT.

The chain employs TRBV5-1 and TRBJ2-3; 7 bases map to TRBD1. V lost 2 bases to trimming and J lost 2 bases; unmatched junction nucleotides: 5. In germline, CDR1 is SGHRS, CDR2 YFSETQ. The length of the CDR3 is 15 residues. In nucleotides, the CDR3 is TGCGCCAGCAGCTTAACGGGACAGCCCACAGATACGCAGTATTTT. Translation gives CASSLTGQPTDTQYF. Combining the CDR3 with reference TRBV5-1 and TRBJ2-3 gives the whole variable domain KAGVTQTPRYLIKTRGQQVTLSCSPISGHRSVSWYQQTPGQGLQFLFEYFSETQRNKGNFPGRFSGRQFSNSRSEMNVSTLELGDSALYLCASSLTGQPTDTQYFGPGTRLTVL.

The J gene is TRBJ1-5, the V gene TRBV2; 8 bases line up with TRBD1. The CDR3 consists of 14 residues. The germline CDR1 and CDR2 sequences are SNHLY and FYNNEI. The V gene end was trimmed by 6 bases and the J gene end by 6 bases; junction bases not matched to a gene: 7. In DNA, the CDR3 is TGTGCCAGCAGGGACAGGGATCTGGGTCAGCCCCAGCATTTT. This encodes CASRDRDLGQPQHF.

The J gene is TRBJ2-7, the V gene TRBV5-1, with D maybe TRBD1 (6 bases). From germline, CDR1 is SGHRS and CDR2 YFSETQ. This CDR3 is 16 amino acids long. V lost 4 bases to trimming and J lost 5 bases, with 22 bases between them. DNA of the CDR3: TGCGCCAGCAGCAGGGCCGGGACAAGGGGTTTGGACGAGCAGTACTTC. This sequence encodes CASSRAGTRGLDEQYF. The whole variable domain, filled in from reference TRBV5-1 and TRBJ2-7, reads KAGVTQTPRYLIKTRGQQVTLSCSPISGHRSVSWYQQTPGQGLQFLFEYFSETQRNKGNFPGRFSGRQFSNSRSEMNVSTLELGDSALYLCASSRAGTRGLDEQYFGPGTRLTVT.

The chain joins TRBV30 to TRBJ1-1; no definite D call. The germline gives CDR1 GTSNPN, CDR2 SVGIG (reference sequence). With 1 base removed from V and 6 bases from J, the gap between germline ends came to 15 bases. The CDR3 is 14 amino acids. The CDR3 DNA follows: TGTGCCTGGAGTGAGTACAGTGGGAGCCCTGAAGCTTTCTTT. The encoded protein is CAWSEYSGSPEAFF. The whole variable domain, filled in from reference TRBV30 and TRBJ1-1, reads SQTIHQWPATLVQPVGSPLSLECTVEGTSNPNLYWYRQAAGRGLQLLFYSVGIGQISSEVPQNLSASRPQDRQFILSSKKLLLSDSGFYLCAWSEYSGSPEAFFGQGTRLTVV.

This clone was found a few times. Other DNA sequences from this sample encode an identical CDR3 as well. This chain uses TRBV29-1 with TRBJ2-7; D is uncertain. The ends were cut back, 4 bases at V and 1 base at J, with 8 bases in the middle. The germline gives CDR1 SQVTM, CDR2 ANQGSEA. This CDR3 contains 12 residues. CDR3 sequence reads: CSVVRDSYEQYF. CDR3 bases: TGCAGCGTTGTTAGGGATTCCTACGAGCAGTACTTC.

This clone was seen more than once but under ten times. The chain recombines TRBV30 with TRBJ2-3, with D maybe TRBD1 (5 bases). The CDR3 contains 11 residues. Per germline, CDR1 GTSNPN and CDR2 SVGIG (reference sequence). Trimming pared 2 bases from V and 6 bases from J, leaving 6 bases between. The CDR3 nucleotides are TGTGCCTGGAGTCCAGGGGATACGCAGTATTTT. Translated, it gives CAWSPGDTQYF.

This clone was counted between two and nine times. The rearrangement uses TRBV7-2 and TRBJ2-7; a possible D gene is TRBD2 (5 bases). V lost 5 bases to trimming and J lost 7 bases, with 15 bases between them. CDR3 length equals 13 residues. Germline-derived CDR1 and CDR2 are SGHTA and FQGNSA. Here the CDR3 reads CASSPYLAKEQYF. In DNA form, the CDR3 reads TGTGCCAGCAGCCCTTATTTAGCGAAAGAGCAGTACTTC. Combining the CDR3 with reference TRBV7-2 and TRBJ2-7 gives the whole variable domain GAGVSQSPSNKVTEKGKDVELRCDPISGHTALYWYRQSLGQGLEFLIYFQGNSAPDKSGLPSDRFSAERTGGSVSTLTIQRTQQEDSAVYLCASSPYLAKEQYFGPGTRLTVT.

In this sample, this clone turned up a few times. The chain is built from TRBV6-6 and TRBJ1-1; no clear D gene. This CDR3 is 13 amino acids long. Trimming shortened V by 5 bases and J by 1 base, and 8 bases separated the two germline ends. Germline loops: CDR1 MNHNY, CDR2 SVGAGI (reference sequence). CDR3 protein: CASSRAENTEAFF. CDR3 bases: TGTGCCAGCAGTAGGGCGGAGAACACTGAAGCTTTCTTT.

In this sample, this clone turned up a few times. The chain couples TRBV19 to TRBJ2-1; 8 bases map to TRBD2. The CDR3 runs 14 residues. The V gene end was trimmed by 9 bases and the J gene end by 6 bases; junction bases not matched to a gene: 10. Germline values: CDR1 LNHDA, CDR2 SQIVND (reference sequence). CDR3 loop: CASREDGRANEQFF. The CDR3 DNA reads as TGTGCCAGCCGGGAGGACGGGAGGGCCAATGAGCAGTTCTTC.

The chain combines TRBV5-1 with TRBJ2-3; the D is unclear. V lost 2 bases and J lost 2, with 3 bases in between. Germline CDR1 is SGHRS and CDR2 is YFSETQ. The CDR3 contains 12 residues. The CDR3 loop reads CASSFDTDTQYF. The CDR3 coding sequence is TGCGCCAGCAGCTTCGACACAGATACGCAGTATTTT.

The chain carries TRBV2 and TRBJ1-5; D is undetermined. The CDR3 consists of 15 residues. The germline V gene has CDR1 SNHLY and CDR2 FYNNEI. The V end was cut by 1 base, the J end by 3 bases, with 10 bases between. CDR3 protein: CASSEEGTANQPQHF. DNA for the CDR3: TGTGCCAGCAGTGAAGAAGGAACAGCCAATCAGCCCCAGCATTTT. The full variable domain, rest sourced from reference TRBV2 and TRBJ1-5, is EPEVTQTPSHQVTQMGQEVILRCVPISNHLYFYWYRQILGQKVEFLVSFYNNEISEKSEIFDDQFSVERPDGSNFTLKIRSTKLEDSAMYFCASSEEGTANQPQHFGDGTRLSIL.

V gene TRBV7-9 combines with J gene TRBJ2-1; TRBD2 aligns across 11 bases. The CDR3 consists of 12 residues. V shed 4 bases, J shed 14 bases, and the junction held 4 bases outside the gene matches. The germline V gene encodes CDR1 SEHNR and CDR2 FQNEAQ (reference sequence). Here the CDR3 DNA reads TGTGCCAGCAGCTCGACTAGCGGGAAGGAGTTCTTC. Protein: CASSSTSGKEFF.

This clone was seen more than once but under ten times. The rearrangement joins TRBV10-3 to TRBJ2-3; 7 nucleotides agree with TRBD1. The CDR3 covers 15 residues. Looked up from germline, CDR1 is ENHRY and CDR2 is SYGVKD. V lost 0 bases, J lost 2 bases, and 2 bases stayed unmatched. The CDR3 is CAISESGGNTDTQYF. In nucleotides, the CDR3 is TGTGCCATCAGTGAGTCAGGGGGCAACACAGATACGCAGTATTTT.

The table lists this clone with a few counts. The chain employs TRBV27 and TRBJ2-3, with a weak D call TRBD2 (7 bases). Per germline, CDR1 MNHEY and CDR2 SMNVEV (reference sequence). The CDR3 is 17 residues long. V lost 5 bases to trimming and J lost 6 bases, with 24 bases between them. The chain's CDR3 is CASSPTGASGQKDTQYF. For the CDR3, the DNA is TGTGCCAGCAGTCCGACCGGGGCTAGCGGACAGAAGGATACGCAGTATTTT.

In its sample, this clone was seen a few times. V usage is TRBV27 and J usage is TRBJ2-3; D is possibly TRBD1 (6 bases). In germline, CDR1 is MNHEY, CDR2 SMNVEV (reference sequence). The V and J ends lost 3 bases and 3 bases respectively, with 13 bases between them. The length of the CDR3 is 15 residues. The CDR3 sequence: CASSFGRGRTDTQYF. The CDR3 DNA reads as TGTGCCAGCAGTTTCGGCAGGGGAAGGACAGATACGCAGTATTTT.

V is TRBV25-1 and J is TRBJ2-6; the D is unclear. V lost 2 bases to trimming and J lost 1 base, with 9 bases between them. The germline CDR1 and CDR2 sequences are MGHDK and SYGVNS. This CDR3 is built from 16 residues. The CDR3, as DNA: TGTGCCAGCAGTGAACCCATTAGATCTGGGGCCAACGTCCTGACTTTC. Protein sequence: CASSEPIRSGANVLTF.

The CDR3 protein is CASRPSGNTEAFF. CDR3 sequence (DNA): TGTGCCAGCAGGCCTTCAGGGAACACTGAAGCTTTCTTT. The chain is built from TRBV27 and TRBJ1-1; D unclear. Trimming shortened V by 6 bases and J by 1 base, and 9 bases separated the two germline ends. The CDR3 is 13 amino acids. Germline V lookup: CDR1 MNHEY, CDR2 SMNVEV (reference sequence).

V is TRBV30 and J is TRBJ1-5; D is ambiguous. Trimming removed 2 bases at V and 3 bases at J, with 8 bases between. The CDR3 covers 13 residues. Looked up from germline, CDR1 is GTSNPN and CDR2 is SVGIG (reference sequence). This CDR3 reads CAWSPPNNQPQHF. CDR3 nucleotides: TGTGCCTGGAGTCCCCCAAACAATCAGCCCCAGCATTTT. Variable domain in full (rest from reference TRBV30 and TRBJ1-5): SQTIHQWPATLVQPVGSPLSLECTVEGTSNPNLYWYRQAAGRGLQLLFYSVGIGQISSEVPQNLSASRPQDRQFILSSKKLLLSDSGFYLCAWSPPNNQPQHFGDGTRLSIL.

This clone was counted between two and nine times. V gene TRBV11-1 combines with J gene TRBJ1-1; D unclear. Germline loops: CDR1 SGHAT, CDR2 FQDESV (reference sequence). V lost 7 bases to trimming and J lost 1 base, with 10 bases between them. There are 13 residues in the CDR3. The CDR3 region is CASTMRRNTEAFF. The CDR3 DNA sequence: TGTGCCAGCACCATGAGACGGAACACTGAAGCTTTCTTT.

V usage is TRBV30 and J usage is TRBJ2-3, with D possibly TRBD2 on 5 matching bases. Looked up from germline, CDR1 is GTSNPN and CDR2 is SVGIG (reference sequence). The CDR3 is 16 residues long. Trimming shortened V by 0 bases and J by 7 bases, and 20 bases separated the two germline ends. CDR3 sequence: CAWSVGVLAPGYTQYF. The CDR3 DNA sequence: TGTGCCTGGAGTGTAGGTGTCCTAGCTCCTGGCTATACGCAGTATTTT.

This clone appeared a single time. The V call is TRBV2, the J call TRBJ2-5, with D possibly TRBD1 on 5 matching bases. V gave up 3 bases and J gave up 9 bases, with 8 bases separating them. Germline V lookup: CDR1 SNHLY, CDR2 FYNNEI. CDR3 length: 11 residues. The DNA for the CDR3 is TGTGCCAGCAGTGATCAGGGCTCCCAGTACTTC. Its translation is CASSDQGSQYF. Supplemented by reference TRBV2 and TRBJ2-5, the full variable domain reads EPEVTQTPSHQVTQMGQEVILRCVPISNHLYFYWYRQILGQKVEFLVSFYNNEISEKSEIFDDQFSVERPDGSNFTLKIRSTKLEDSAMYFCASSDQGSQYFGPGTRLLVL.

DNA of the CDR3: TGTGCCAGCAGGATCCACGGGGCCCTCTCTGGGGCCAACGTCCTGACTTTC. It is translated as CASRIHGALSGANVLTF. This chain uses TRBV9 with TRBJ2-6; TRBD1 or TRBD2 may be the D gene (5 bases each). CDR3 length: 17 amino acids. Germline V gene sequence: CDR1 SGDLS, CDR2 YYNGEE. V gave up 5 bases and J gave up 0 bases, with 15 bases separating them.

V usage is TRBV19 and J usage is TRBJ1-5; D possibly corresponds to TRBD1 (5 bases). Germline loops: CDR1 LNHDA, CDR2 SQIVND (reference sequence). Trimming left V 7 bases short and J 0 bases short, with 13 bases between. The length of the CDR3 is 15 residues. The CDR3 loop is CASTYGTYSNQPQHF. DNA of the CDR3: TGTGCCAGTACCTACGGGACTTATAGCAATCAGCCCCAGCATTTT.

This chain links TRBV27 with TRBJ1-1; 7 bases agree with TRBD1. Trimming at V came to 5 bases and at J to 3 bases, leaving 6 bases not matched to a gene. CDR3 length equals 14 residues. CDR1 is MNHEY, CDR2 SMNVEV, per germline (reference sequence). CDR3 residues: CASSPGQPYTEAFF. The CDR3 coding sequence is TGTGCCAGCAGTCCGGGACAGCCGTACACTGAAGCTTTCTTT.